The clone carrying this TCR beta chain was counted a few times. Antigen specificity is unknown. The germline gives CDR1 ENHRY, CDR2 SYGVKD. With V trimmed by 8 bases and J by 6 bases, 3 bases remained unmatched. The CDR3 contains 13 residues. This entry belongs to a study of CD8 T cells in ankylosing spondylitis. Points from the study as a whole: Significant enrichment of disease-linked clones was reported in matched ankylosing spondylitis synovial fluid. Several of the motif variants were reported before in synovial fluid and blood from reactive arthritis. Apparently characteristic of ankylosing spondylitis blood was a TCR beta motif (under ten highly homologous variants). Disease-linked clones, CD8+, were relatively rare in peripheral blood.

The authors made TCR beta libraries by quantitative 5'-RACE with molecular barcodes. MiXCR, run by TCRdb on the 5' RACE reads, gives a single entry per CDR3 protein. The sample carries 650,000 to 800,000 distinct CDR3 sequences, under 20% recorded once. The chain combines TRBV10-3 with TRBJ2-3, with 12 bases matching TRBD2. This receptor was obtained from a male donor with ankylosing spondylitis. Sequenced: blood, either unsorted or a sorted T cell fraction (not recorded which). The CDR3 DNA sequence: TGTGCCATCCGACTAGCGGGAGTCGATACGCAGTATTTT. Translated: CAIRLAGVDTQYF.